The T cell receptor (beta chain) described here comes from a study of graft-versus-host responses after intestinal transplantation. Study observations and caveats: The authors found GvH clones in recipient marrow, some appearing first in ileum or blood.

By share of the sample, this clone is medium-sized. Other DNA sequences in this sample translate to the same CDR3. V was shortened by 1 base and J by 3 bases, with 4 bases between the two germline ends. This CDR3 comprises 12 residues. The germline CDR1 and CDR2 sequences are SGHRS and YFSETQ. Produced via immunoSEQ multiplex PCR; TCRdb's table is partial and in-frame only. This table has 8,500 to 11,000 clones, 30% to 35% appearing once. The sample was alloreactive CD4+ T cells from a mixed lymphocyte reaction culture, taken before transplantation. Subset defined: CFSE-low proliferating T cells sorted from roughly six-day pre-transplant mixed lymphocyte reaction (GvH or HvG direction). This chain links TRBV5-1 with TRBJ1-2; no firm D call. The receptor was isolated from a human patient who was an organ donor for intestinal transplantation. The DNA for the CDR3 is TGCGCCAGCAGCTTGACGGACTATGGCTACACCTTC. Amino acids: CASSLTDYGYTF.